The 28 T cell receptor beta chains reported below all come from one sample, sequenced in a study of T cells after yellow fever vaccination. TCRdb ran MiXCR on the 5' RACE reads and lists one entry per CDR3 protein. In the table there are some 560,000 distinct CDR3 sequences, under 25% of which are singletons. Specimen: PBMCs, collected 15 days after the yellow fever booster vaccination. All receptors come from a man aged 25-45 years who received the YFV17D yellow fever vaccine.

The V and J genes are TRBV7-7 and TRBJ2-2; D might be TRBD2 (6 bases). Germline V gene lookup returns CDR1 SSHAT and CDR2 FNYEAQ (reference sequence). The CDR3 consists of 13 residues. CDR3 DNA sequence: TGTGCTAGCGGATCTACAGGCACCGGGGAGCTGTTTTTT. It codes for CASGSTGTGELFF. The full variable domain, with the rest looked up from reference TRBV7-7 and TRBJ2-2, is GAGVSQSPRYKVTKRGQDVTLRCDPISSHATLYWYQQALGQGPEFLTYFNYEAQPDKSGLPSDRFSAERPEGSISTLTIQRTEQRDSAMYRCASGSTGTGELFFGEGSRLTVL.

This sequence joins TRBV5-4 and TRBJ1-1, with unresolved D. The V end lost 2 bases, the J end lost 0 bases, and 8 bases lay between the germline ends. Germline lookup yields CDR1 SGHNT and CDR2 YYREEE (reference sequence). The CDR3 is 14 amino acids. This chain's CDR3 is CASSFPGLNTEAFF. In nucleotides, the CDR3 is TGTGCCAGCAGCTTCCCGGGTTTGAACACTGAAGCTTTCTTT.

This clonotype has a count of ten or more. V is TRBV4-3 and J is TRBJ2-2; D might be TRBD2 (5 bases). The CDR3 runs 17 residues. The V gene lost 1 base and the J gene lost 3 bases, with 15 bases spanning the gap. Germline loops: CDR1 LGHNA, CDR2 YSLEER. In DNA, the CDR3 is TGCGCCAGCAGCCAAGCGGTCTCCCCGAGGGACACCGGGGAGCTGTTTTTT. It encodes CASSQAVSPRDTGELFF.

This clonotype was seen many times. The chain combines TRBV4-2 with TRBJ2-5; D might be TRBD1 (5 bases). The CDR3 runs 14 residues. V lost 1 base and J lost 1, with 7 bases in between. Per the germline V gene, CDR1 is LGHNA and CDR2 is YNFKEQ. In DNA form, the CDR3 reads TGTGCCAGCAGCCAAGGGGGCGGCCAAGAGACCCAGTACTTC. Translating gives CASSQGGGQETQYF.

This clonotype has just a few counts. CDR3 sequence reads: CASGLGTETYTGELFF. CDR3 bases: TGTGCTAGTGGTTTGGGGACTGAAACTTACACCGGGGAGCTGTTTTTT. This sequence joins TRBV12-5 and TRBJ2-2; D is perhaps TRBD2 (5 bases). The CDR3 runs to 16 residues. V was trimmed by 1 base and J by 3 bases, leaving 12 bases between them. Per germline, CDR1 LGHNT and CDR2 FRNRAP. Drawing the rest from reference TRBV12-5 and TRBJ2-2, the complete variable domain is DARVTQTPRHKVTEMGQEVTMRCQPILGHNTVFWYRQTMMQGLELLAYFRNRAPLDDSGMPKDRFSAEMPDATLATLKIQPSEPRDSAVYFCASGLGTETYTGELFFGEGSRLTVL.

The chain combines TRBV7-2 with TRBJ2-1; D possibly corresponds to TRBD2 (6 bases). This CDR3 spans 10 amino acids. Germline CDR1 SGHTA, CDR2 FQGNSA. V dropped 3 bases and J dropped 14 bases, with 8 bases sitting between them. This chain's CDR3 is CASSFREKFF. CDR3 sequence (DNA): TGTGCCAGCAGCTTCCGGGAGAAGTTCTTC.

This clonotype occurred a few times. The rearrangement links TRBV10-3 to TRBJ2-5; TRBD1 matches 9 bases. The ends lost 7 bases at V and 5 bases at J; junction bases unmatched: 8. This CDR3 is built from 14 residues. Looked up from germline, CDR1 is ENHRY and CDR2 is SYGVKD. The DNA of the CDR3 is TGTGCCATCAATACAGGGGGCGCGGGGGAGACCCAGTACTTC. It translates to CAINTGGAGETQYF.

This clonotype came up a few times. CDR3 in DNA: TGTGCCATCATGGGGGGAGGGGGATCCTACGAGCAGTACTTC. Translated, it gives CAIMGGGGSYEQYF. V and J are TRBV10-3 and TRBJ2-7, with a weak D call TRBD2 (7 bases). Germline V gives CDR1 ENHRY, CDR2 SYGVKD. There are 14 residues in the CDR3. Trimming took off 7 bases at V and 1 base at J, with 14 bases between the two ends.

The V call is TRBV7-3, the J call TRBJ2-1, with 11 positions matching TRBD2. This CDR3 has 15 residues. V was clipped by 5 bases and J by 7 bases; unmatched bases: 7. CDR1 and CDR2 (germline): SGHTA, FQGTGA. The CDR3 protein is CASSLSGRASNEQFF. CDR3 DNA: TGTGCCAGCAGCCTTAGCGGGAGGGCCTCGAATGAGCAGTTCTTC. Full variable domain (missing parts from reference TRBV7-3 and TRBJ2-1): GAGVSQTPSNKVTEKGKYVELRCDPISGHTALYWYRQSLGQGPEFLIYFQGTGAADDSGLPNDRFFAVRPEGSVSTLKIQRTERGDSAVYLCASSLSGRASNEQFFGPGTRLTVL.

This clonotype was counted only a few times. The V and J genes are TRBV28 and TRBJ2-7; tentative D call: TRBD2 (6 bases). Trimming stripped 6 bases from V and 7 bases from J, with 25 bases between. Looked up from germline, CDR1 is MDHEN and CDR2 is SYDVKM. This CDR3 is built from 16 residues. The CDR3: CASRGSGGRRSGEQYF. The DNA of the CDR3 is TGTGCCAGCAGGGGAAGTGGGGGGAGAAGGAGCGGTGAGCAGTACTTC.

This sequence joins TRBV7-2 and TRBJ1-1, with D uncertain. Germline lookup yields CDR1 SGHTA and CDR2 FQGNSA. V was trimmed by 0 bases and J by 5 bases, leaving 7 bases between them. The CDR3 sequence is 13 residues long. CDR3 sequence: CASSLAWGTEAFF. For the CDR3, the DNA is TGTGCCAGCAGCTTAGCCTGGGGTACTGAAGCTTTCTTT.

J is TRBJ2-2 and V is TRBV29-1; 7 bases align to TRBD2. This CDR3 is 13 amino acids long. Unmatched junction bases numbered 5, after V lost 5 bases and J lost 5 bases. Germline CDR1 reads SQVTM; CDR2 reads ANQGSEA. The CDR3, as DNA: TGCAGCGTTTCTAGCGGAGCGACCGGGGAGCTGTTTTTT. It yields the protein CSVSSGATGELFF.

The V call is TRBV20-1, the J call TRBJ2-1, with a possible D match to TRBD2 (5 bases). This CDR3 contains 12 residues. V lost 4 bases and J lost 10, with 14 bases in between. CDR1 is DFQATT, CDR2 SNEGSKA, per germline (reference sequence). CDR3 sequence reads: CSAKRRRGEQFF. In DNA form, the CDR3 reads TGCAGTGCTAAGAGGCGGCGAGGGGAGCAGTTCTTC.

The genes are TRBV20-1 and TRBJ2-1; 9 nucleotides agree with TRBD2. Germline V gene data show CDR1 as DFQATT and CDR2 as SNEGSKA (reference sequence). The CDR3 covers 15 residues. The V segment lost 6 bases and the J segment 5 bases; nucleotides outside the gene matches: 11. CDR3 nucleotide sequence: TGCAGTGCAACCCGCCTAGCGGGAACTCACAATGAGCAGTTCTTC. Its protein is CSATRLAGTHNEQFF.

The chain recombines TRBV3-1 with TRBJ2-7, with 9 bases lining up with TRBD2. Germline lookup yields CDR1 LGHDT and CDR2 YNNKEL (reference sequence). The CDR3 has 14 amino acids. V gave up 6 bases and J gave up 0 bases; unmatched junction bases: 3. For the CDR3, the DNA is TGTGCCAGCAGACCTAGCGGGACCTCCTACGAGCAGTACTTC. Translation: CASRPSGTSYEQYF.

The chain uses TRBV5-5 and TRBJ2-3; possible D gene TRBD2, 7 bases. V dropped 2 bases and J dropped 3 bases, with 16 bases sitting between them. CDR1 is SGHKS, CDR2 YYEKEE, per germline (reference sequence). The CDR3 spans 16 residues. The CDR3 reads CASSLGGRVPTDTQYF. The CDR3 DNA follows: TGTGCCAGCAGCTTAGGGGGGAGGGTACCGACAGATACGCAGTATTTT.

This clonotype was detected a few times. This chain connects TRBV7-2 to TRBJ1-4; no reliable D call. CDR3 length: 15 residues. Trimming left V 5 bases short and J 3 bases short, with 13 bases between. Per the germline V gene, CDR1 is SGHTA and CDR2 is FQGNSA. CDR3 residues: CASSPGSSSNEKLFF. CDR3 sequence (DNA): TGTGCCAGCAGCCCCGGCAGCAGTTCTAATGAAAAACTGTTTTTT. Together with reference TRBV7-2 and TRBJ1-4, the CDR3 gives the full variable domain: GAGVSQSPSNKVTEKGKDVELRCDPISGHTALYWYRQSLGQGLEFLIYFQGNSAPDKSGLPSDRFSAERTGGSVSTLTIQRTQQEDSAVYLCASSPGSSSNEKLFFGSGTQLSVL.

J is TRBJ2-7 and V is TRBV18; D possibly corresponds to TRBD1 (5 bases). CDR3 size: 15 residues. The V end lost 3 bases, the J end lost 2 bases, and 14 bases lay between the germline ends. Germline V CDR1 and CDR2: KGHSH, LQKENI. The CDR3: CASSPIQGGPYEQYF. Here the CDR3 DNA reads TGTGCCAGCTCACCCATCCAGGGTGGACCCTACGAGCAGTACTTC.

A few counts support this clonotype. The rearrangement uses TRBV20-1 and TRBJ2-7; 8 bases agree with TRBD2. After removal of 5 bases from V and 1 base from J, the junction contained 7 bases not matched to a gene. The germline V gene encodes CDR1 DFQATT and CDR2 SNEGSKA (reference sequence). The CDR3 spans 14 residues. The CDR3 bases are TGCAGTGCTGTCCGAGCGGGAGAGTCCTACGAGCAGTACTTC. Translating gives CSAVRAGESYEQYF.

The chain combines TRBV6-1 with TRBJ2-5, with 10 bases lining up with TRBD2. From germline, CDR1 is MNHNS and CDR2 SASEGT. This CDR3 has 16 residues. The trim removed 8 bases at V and 3 bases at J, leaving 12 bases unmatched. The CDR3 DNA sequence: TGTGCCAGCGTCTCGGGCAGTCTAGCGGGGGAAGAGACCCAGTACTTC. This translates into CASVSGSLAGEETQYF.

The sample holds a few counts of this clonotype. V is TRBV5-1 and J is TRBJ2-3, with D maybe TRBD2 (6 bases). CDR3 length equals 13 residues. The V gene lost 6 bases and the J gene lost 4 bases, with 12 bases spanning the gap. Germline CDR1 is SGHRS and CDR2 is YFSETQ. In DNA, the CDR3 is TGCGCCAGCACAGAGCGGGCTTCAGATACGCAGTATTTT. It encodes CASTERASDTQYF.

A few counts support this clonotype. The chain joins TRBV30 to TRBJ2-4; no reliable D call. Trimming took off 3 bases at V and 7 bases at J, with 13 bases between the two ends. CDR1 is GTSNPN, CDR2 SVGIG, per germline (reference sequence). This CDR3 region has 13 residues. CDR3 coding DNA: TGTGCCTGGAGCCACGGGCCGACTAACATTCAGTACTTC. This encodes CAWSHGPTNIQYF.

V is TRBV20-1 and J is TRBJ2-7, with 12 bases aligning to TRBD2. CDR3 length equals 14 residues. Per the germline V gene, CDR1 is DFQATT and CDR2 is SNEGSKA (reference sequence). After removal of 3 bases from V and 3 bases from J, the junction contained 3 bases not matched to a gene. DNA of the CDR3: TGCAGTGCTAGGACTAGCGGGAGATACTACGAGCAGTACTTC. As protein: CSARTSGRYYEQYF.

V usage is TRBV7-3 and J usage is TRBJ2-3; 11 bases are a match to TRBD2. Per germline, CDR1 SGHTA and CDR2 FQGTGA. This CDR3 has 16 residues. Unmatched junction bases numbered 3, after V lost 3 bases and J lost 1 base. The chain's CDR3 is CASSFGTSGGTDTQYF. For the CDR3, the DNA is TGTGCCAGCAGCTTTGGGACTAGCGGAGGCACAGATACGCAGTATTTT.

This sequence joins TRBV20-1 and TRBJ2-3, with 11 nucleotides matching TRBD1. The CDR3 has 14 amino acids. The germline V gene has CDR1 DFQATT and CDR2 SNEGSKA (reference sequence). Trimming cost V 6 bases and J 4 bases; bases outside gene matches: 6. CDR3 in amino acids: CSAKDRGPADTQYF. The DNA for the CDR3 is TGCAGTGCCAAGGACAGGGGGCCAGCAGATACGCAGTATTTT.

There are a few counts of this clonotype. The rearrangement joins TRBV9 to TRBJ2-7; D gene ambiguous. V shed 0 bases and J shed 7 bases, with 8 bases lying between them. The CDR3 extends over 12 amino acids. CDR1 SGDLS and CDR2 YYNGEE come from the germline V gene. CDR3 region: CASSVGDGEQYF. CDR3 nucleotide sequence: TGTGCCAGCAGCGTAGGGGATGGGGAGCAGTACTTC.

This clonotype was picked up a small number of times. The chain employs TRBV7-9 and TRBJ2-2; no clear D gene. Trimming took 5 bases from V and 10 from J, leaving 11 bases between them. The CDR3 covers 12 residues. Per the germline V gene, CDR1 is SEHNR and CDR2 is FQNEAQ (reference sequence). CDR3 DNA: TGTGCCAGCAGCCTGAGGATGGTGGAGCTGTTTTTT. The encoded protein is CASSLRMVELFF.

The sample holds a few counts of this clonotype. This rearrangement joins TRBV3-1 to TRBJ2-1; maybe TRBD2 (5 bases). CDR3 length: 14 residues. Trimming took off 6 bases at V and 4 bases at J, with 13 bases between the two ends. Germline V lookup: CDR1 LGHDT, CDR2 YNNKEL (reference sequence). CDR3 bases: TGTGCCAGCAGGGAATCAGCGGAGTACAATGAGCAGTTCTTC. Translation: CASRESAEYNEQFF.